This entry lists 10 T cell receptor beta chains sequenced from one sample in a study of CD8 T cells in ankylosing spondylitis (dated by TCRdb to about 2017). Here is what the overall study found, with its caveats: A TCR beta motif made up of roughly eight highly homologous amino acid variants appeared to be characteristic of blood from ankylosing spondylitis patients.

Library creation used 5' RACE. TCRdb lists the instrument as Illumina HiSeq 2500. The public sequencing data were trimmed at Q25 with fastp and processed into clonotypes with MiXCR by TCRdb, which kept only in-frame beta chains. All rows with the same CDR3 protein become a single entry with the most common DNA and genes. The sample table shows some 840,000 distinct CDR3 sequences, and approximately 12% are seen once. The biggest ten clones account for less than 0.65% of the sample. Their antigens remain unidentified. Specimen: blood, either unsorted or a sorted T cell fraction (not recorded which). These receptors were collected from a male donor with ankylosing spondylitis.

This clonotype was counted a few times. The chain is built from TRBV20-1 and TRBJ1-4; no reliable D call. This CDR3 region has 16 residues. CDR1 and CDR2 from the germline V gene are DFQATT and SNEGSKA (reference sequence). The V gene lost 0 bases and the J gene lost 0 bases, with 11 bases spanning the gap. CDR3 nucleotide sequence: TGCAGTGCTAGAGATCCTAGGAGAGCAACTAATGAAAAACTGTTTTTT. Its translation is CSARDPRRATNEKLFF.

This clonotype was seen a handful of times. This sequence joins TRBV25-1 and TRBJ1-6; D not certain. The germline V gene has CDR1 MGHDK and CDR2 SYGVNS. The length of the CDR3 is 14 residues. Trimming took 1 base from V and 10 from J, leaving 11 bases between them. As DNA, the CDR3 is TGTGCCAGCAGTGAATCCTATCAGGACTCACCCCTCCACTTT. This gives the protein CASSESYQDSPLHF.

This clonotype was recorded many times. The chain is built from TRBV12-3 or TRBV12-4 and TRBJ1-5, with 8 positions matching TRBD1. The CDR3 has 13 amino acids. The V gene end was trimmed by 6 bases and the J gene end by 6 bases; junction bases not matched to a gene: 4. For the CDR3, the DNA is TGTGCCAGCAGGCCTACAGGGGGTCAGCCCCAGCATTTT. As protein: CASRPTGGQPQHF.

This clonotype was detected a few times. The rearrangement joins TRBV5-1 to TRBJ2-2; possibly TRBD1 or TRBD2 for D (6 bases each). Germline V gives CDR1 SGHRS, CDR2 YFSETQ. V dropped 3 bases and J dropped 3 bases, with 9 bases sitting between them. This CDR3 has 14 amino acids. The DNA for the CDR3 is TGCGCCAGCAGCTGGGGGGCCTACACCGGGGAGCTGTTTTTT. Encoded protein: CASSWGAYTGELFF.

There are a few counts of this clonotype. The CDR3 region has the DNA TGCAGTGCTAGTGGACTAGCGCCTTACAATGAGCAGTTCTTC. As protein: CSASGLAPYNEQFF. The chain uses TRBV20-1 and TRBJ2-1; 9 bases line up with TRBD2. CDR1 and CDR2 from the germline V gene are DFQATT and SNEGSKA (reference sequence). The ends lost 3 bases at V and 4 bases at J; junction bases unmatched: 4. This CDR3 comprises 14 residues.

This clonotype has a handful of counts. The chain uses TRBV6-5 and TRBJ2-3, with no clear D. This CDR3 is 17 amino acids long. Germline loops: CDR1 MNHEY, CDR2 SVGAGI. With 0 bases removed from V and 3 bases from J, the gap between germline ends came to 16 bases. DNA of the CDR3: TGTGCCAGCAGTTACTCGATTAAGGTGTTGAGAACAGATACGCAGTATTTT. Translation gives CASSYSIKVLRTDTQYF.

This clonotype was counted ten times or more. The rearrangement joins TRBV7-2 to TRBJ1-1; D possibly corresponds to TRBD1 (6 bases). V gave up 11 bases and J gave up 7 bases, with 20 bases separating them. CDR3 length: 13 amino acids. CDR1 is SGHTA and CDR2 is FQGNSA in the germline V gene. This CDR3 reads CAGNHIGQLEAFF. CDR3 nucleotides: TGTGCCGGCAACCACATCGGACAGCTTGAAGCTTTCTTT.

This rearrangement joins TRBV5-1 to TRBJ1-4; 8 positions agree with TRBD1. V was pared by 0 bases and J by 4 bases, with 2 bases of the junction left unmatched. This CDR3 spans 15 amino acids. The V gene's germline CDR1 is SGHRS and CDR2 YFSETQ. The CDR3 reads CASSLVGQVNEKLFF. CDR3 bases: TGCGCCAGCAGCTTGGTGGGACAGGTTAATGAAAAACTGTTTTTT.

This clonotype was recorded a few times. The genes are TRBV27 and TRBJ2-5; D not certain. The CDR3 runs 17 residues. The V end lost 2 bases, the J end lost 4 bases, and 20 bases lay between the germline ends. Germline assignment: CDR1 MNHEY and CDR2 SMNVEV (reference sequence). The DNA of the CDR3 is TGTGCCAGCAGTTTACCCTTTCCTGCGGTTGAAGGAGAGACCCAGTACTTC. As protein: CASSLPFPAVEGETQYF.

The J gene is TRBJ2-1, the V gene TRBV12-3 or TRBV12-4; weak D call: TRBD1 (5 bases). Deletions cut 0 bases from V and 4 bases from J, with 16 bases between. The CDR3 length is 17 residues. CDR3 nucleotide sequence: TGTGCCAGCAGTTTAGCATTGAGACAGCTACCATACAATGAGCAGTTCTTC. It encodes CASSLALRQLPYNEQFF.